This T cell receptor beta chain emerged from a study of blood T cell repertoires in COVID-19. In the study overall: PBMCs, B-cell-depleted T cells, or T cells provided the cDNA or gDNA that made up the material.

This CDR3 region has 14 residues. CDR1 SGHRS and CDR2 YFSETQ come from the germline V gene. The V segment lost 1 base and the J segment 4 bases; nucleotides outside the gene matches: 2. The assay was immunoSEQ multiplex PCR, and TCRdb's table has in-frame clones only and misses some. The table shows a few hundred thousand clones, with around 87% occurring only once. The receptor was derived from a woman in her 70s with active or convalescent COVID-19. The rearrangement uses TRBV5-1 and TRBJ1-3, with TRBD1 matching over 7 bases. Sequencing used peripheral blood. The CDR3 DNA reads TGCGCCAGCAGCTTGTCAGGGGGAGGAAACACCATATATTTT. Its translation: CASSLSGGGNTIYF. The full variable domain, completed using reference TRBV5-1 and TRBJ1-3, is KAGVTQTPRYLIKTRGQQVTLSCSPISGHRSVSWYQQTPGQGLQFLFEYFSETQRNKGNFPGRFSGRQFSNSRSEMNVSTLELGDSALYLCASSLSGGGNTIYFGEGSWLTVV.